Included here is one TCR beta chain sequence, with context. Its target is not known. Sequencing used immunoSEQ multiplex PCR; TCRdb keeps in-frame clones, though not all of them. Among some 95,000 clones listed, 70% to 90% were seen once. The data are from a study of OX40 agonist ivuxolimab in advanced cancers. Findings of the study overall: Mean expanded clone counts were higher in CD8+ than CD4+ T cells.

This sequence was found in an adult with an advanced solid tumor such as melanoma, head and neck, liver or kidney cancer. Sequenced material: CD4+ or CD8+ T cells sorted from blood, taken in a trial of the OX40 agonist ivuxolimab.

The CDR3 region is CACRTGGTGELFF. The CDR3 region has the DNA TGTGCCTGCCGGACAGGGGGGACCGGGGAGCTGTTTTTT. V and J are TRBV2 and TRBJ2-2, with TRBD1 identical over 10 bases. Germline values: CDR1 SNHLY, CDR2 FYNNEI. The V and J ends lost 11 bases and 5 bases, in that order; junction bases with no gene match: 5. The CDR3 consists of 13 residues.